The rows below give T cell receptor beta chains drawn from one sample of a study of OX40 agonist ivuxolimab in advanced cancers. Repertoires were generated with immunoSEQ multiplex PCR, while TCRdb's copy carries only in-frame clones and drops some. The sample has some 66,000 clones; 80% to 85% are singletons. The material sequenced was CD4+ or CD8+ T cells sorted from blood, taken in a trial of the OX40 agonist ivuxolimab. All receptors derive from an adult with an advanced solid tumor such as melanoma, head and neck, liver or kidney cancer. Each CDR3 is given with its conserved first and last residue. A D gene is named only where the DNA matches it firmly. Clone size is given for some rows only: seen once, a few or many times, or a class if the clone is expanded.

CDR3nt	CDR3aa	v_gene	abundance	d_gene	j_gene
TGCGCCAGCAGCCAAGGGCAGGGGGCCTTTGACGAGCAGTACTTC	CASSQGQGAFDEQYF	TRBV4-3	-	TRBD1	TRBJ2-7
TGTGCCAGTAGTATAGGGCAGGGTTGGTCCGGGGAGCTGTTTTTT	CASSIGQGWSGELFF	TRBV19	-	-	TRBJ2-2
TGTGCCACCAGCAGAGGGGGCCAGGGGGCCCAAGAGACCCAGTACTTC	CATSRGGQGAQETQYF	TRBV15	-	TRBD1	TRBJ2-5
TGCGCCAGCAGCTTGTCCCTTAGCGGGAGTCCCCCAGATACGCAGTATTTT	CASSLSLSGSPPDTQYF	TRBV5-1	-	TRBD2	TRBJ2-3
TGCGCCAGCAGCTTGGGGGTAGCGGGAGGCTTCACCGGGGAGCTGTTTTTT	CASSLGVAGGFTGELFF	TRBV5-1	few	TRBD2	TRBJ2-2
TGTGCCAGCAGCTTAGATGGACTAGCGGGAGGCTTTGCCAAAAACATTCAGTACTTC	CASSLDGLAGGFAKNIQYF	TRBV11-2	-	TRBD2	TRBJ2-4
TGTGCCAGCATCTCCGGGAACACAGATACGCAGTATTTT	CASISGNTDTQYF	TRBV2	-	-	TRBJ2-3
TGCGCCAGCAGCTTGGTGGCGGGACTCCTCGAGGTTGAAAGTCGAGGTACGCAGTATTTT	CASSLVAGLLEVESRGTQYF	TRBV5-1	-	-	TRBJ2-3
TGTGCCAGCAGTGAGGCGAGGGCAGGGGTGGGTGAAAAACTGTTTTTT	CASSEARAGVGEKLFF	TRBV25-1	-	-	TRBJ1-4
TGTGCCAGTAGTCGGGGTACGGGGTTGGTGACCCAGTACTTC	CASSRGTGLVTQYF	TRBV19	-	-	TRBJ2-5
TGTGCCAGCAGCAAAGTGAGTCGACAGAACCCCTATGGCTACACCTTC	CASSKVSRQNPYGYTF	TRBV21-1	-	-	TRBJ1-2
TGTGCCAGCACTTGGCTGGGGACCCAGTACTTC	CASTWLGTQYF	TRBV25-1	-	-	TRBJ2-5
TGTGCCAGTAGTATTGTCGTCGGAGTTAATGAGCAGTTCTTC	CASSIVVGVNEQFF	TRBV19	-	-	TRBJ2-1
TGTGCCAGCAGCTTGTCCATTAGGACCCTCGACTACAATGAGCAGTTCTTC	CASSLSIRTLDYNEQFF	TRBV5-4	-	-	TRBJ2-1
TGTGCCAGTAGGGGACTAGCGGGAGCCGATTACGAGCAGTACTTC	CASRGLAGADYEQYF	TRBV19	-	TRBD2	TRBJ2-7
TGCGCCAGCAGCTTGAATTGGGGAGCCAACGAGCAGTACTTC	CASSLNWGANEQYF	TRBV5-1	medium-sized	-	TRBJ2-7
TGTGCCAGCAGCTTATCTGTTGGCCTAGCCAACCGACGGGGCGAGCAGTACTTC	CASSLSVGLANRRGEQYF	TRBV7-9	few	-	TRBJ2-7
TGTGCCAGCAGACCGGACGGGGAGGGGGAAAAACTGTTTTTT	CASRPDGEGEKLFF	TRBV28	-	-	TRBJ1-4
TGCGCCAGCAGCCAAGCTAACACAGGGGGTAATCAGCCCCAGCATTTT	CASSQANTGGNQPQHF	TRBV4-1	-	TRBD1	TRBJ1-5
TGTGCCAGCAGTCCCCGACTTAACACTGAAGCTTTCTTT	CASSPRLNTEAFF	TRBV27	-	-	TRBJ1-1
TGCGCCAGCAGCTTACAGGGCGCTGGAAACACCATATATTTT	CASSLQGAGNTIYF	TRBV5-1	-	-	TRBJ1-3
TGTGCCAGCAGTTTCCAGGGGATGGATACGCAGTATTTT	CASSFQGMDTQYF	TRBV28	-	-	TRBJ2-3
TGTGCCAGCAGCTTAAATCGTCGTGGCACTGAAGCTTTCTTT	CASSLNRRGTEAFF	TRBV11-2	-	-	TRBJ1-1
TGTGCCAGCAGTCCATTCAAGAAAAACTATGGCTACACCTTC	CASSPFKKNYGYTF	TRBV6-5	-	-	TRBJ1-2
TGTGCCAGCAGCTCTTACTTTCAGGGGAACTATGGCTACACCTTC	CASSSYFQGNYGYTF	TRBV5-6	-	-	TRBJ1-2
TGTGCCAGCAGCTTCGGACTTACCTACAATGAGCAGTTCTTC	CASSFGLTYNEQFF	TRBV7-9	few	-	TRBJ2-1
TGTGCCAGCAGTGTAGGTGGTAAGGGCTATGGCTACACCTTC	CASSVGGKGYGYTF	TRBV6-1	-	-	TRBJ1-2
TGTGCCAGCAGTGTTTCCCTGAACACTGAAGCTTTCTTT	CASSVSLNTEAFF	TRBV14	few	-	TRBJ1-1
TGTGCCAGCAGCGTCGGACTAGCGGGAGGTAGAAATGAGCAGTTCTTC	CASSVGLAGGRNEQFF	TRBV11-3	-	TRBD2	TRBJ2-1
TGTGCCAGCAGTTACTCGGGCACAAATAGCAATCAGCCCCAGCATTTT	CASSYSGTNSNQPQHF	TRBV6-6	-	-	TRBJ1-5
TGTGCCAGCGGGCGACAGTTAGACACTGAAGCTTTCTTT	CASGRQLDTEAFF	TRBV6-5	few	-	TRBJ1-1
TGTGCCAGCAGCTCAAGGGTCAGTGGAAACACCATATATTTT	CASSSRVSGNTIYF	TRBV6-5	-	-	TRBJ1-3
TGTGCCAGCAGCTTAGGTAGCGGGCCCACAGATACGCAGTATTTT	CASSLGSGPTDTQYF	TRBV7-2	-	TRBD2	TRBJ2-3
TGCGCCAGCAAGACTAGTCCCGCTACCACAGATACGCAGTATTTT	CASKTSPATTDTQYF	TRBV5-1	-	-	TRBJ2-3
TGTGCCAGCAGCTTGGAGAGCGGGAGGGGTTACGAGCAGTACTTC	CASSLESGRGYEQYF	TRBV5-6	-	TRBD2	TRBJ2-7
TGCGCCAGCAGCTTGGGTCAGGGAGGGATGAACACTGAAGCTTTCTTT	CASSLGQGGMNTEAFF	TRBV5-1	-	-	TRBJ1-1
TGCAGCGCCGGGCGCGGGGGAGAGACCCAGTACTTC	CSAGRGGETQYF	TRBV29-1	-	TRBD2	TRBJ2-5
TGTGCCAGCAGCTCCGGACTAGCGGGAGTGTGGGAGACCCAGTACTTC	CASSSGLAGVWETQYF	TRBV11-2	-	TRBD2	TRBJ2-5
TGTGCCAGCAGCCCTCGGGACTCATTGACCGGGGAGCTGTTTTTT	CASSPRDSLTGELFF	TRBV5-4	-	-	TRBJ2-2
TGTGCCAGCAGCCTTTCCGGGCCCCGTAACACCGGGGAGCTGTTTTTT	CASSLSGPRNTGELFF	TRBV7-3	-	-	TRBJ2-2
TGCGCCAGCAGTCAATCGACACAGGGGGTTTACAATGAGCAGTTCTTC	CASSQSTQGVYNEQFF	TRBV23-1	-	TRBD1	TRBJ2-1
TGTGCCAGTAGACCCCCGGGGCTTAACTATGGCTACACCTTC	CASRPPGLNYGYTF	TRBV19	-	-	TRBJ1-2
TGTGCCAGCAGCTTCGGGTTGGTCGAGCAGTTCTTC	CASSFGLVEQFF	TRBV5-6	-	-	TRBJ2-1
TGTGCCAGCAGCTTGGGGACAGAATATGGAGAAAAACTGTTTTTT	CASSLGTEYGEKLFF	TRBV5-4	-	-	TRBJ1-4
TGTGCCAGCTCACCACAGGGATCGAGGGATCAGCCCCAGCATTTT	CASSPQGSRDQPQHF	TRBV18	-	-	TRBJ1-5